This T cell receptor beta chain was sequenced for a study of blood T cell repertoires in COVID-19. The authors' processing: Counts of nucleated cells, estimated from reference gene primer amplification, were obtained. Sequenced by immunoSEQ multiplex PCR; TCRdb stores in-frame clones only, minus some. That table furnishes V, J and clone size, whereas the DNA furnished D and trimming. The sample holds 100,000 to 150,000 clones; around 85% are singletons and the top ten take roughly 15%. The receptor was derived from a woman at least 80 years old with acute or convalescent COVID-19. Material for sequencing was peripheral blood.

CDR3 sequence (DNA): TGTGCCAGCAGCGTCCACTCAGGGTTCCAAGGCACTGAAGCTTTCTTT. As protein: CASSVHSGFQGTEAFF. The chain employs TRBV9 and TRBJ1-1, with D perhaps matching TRBD1 (5 bases). V was shortened by 2 bases and J by 4 bases, with 18 bases between the two germline ends. The germline V gene has CDR1 SGDLS and CDR2 YYNGEE. This CDR3 region has 16 residues.